The rows below give T cell receptor beta chains drawn from one sample of a study of T cell responses to AZD1222 COVID-19 vaccine. Some clones are missing from TCRdb's copy, which holds only in-frame ones; the method was immunoSEQ multiplex PCR. The table records around 140,000 clones, 65% to 90% of them present only once. The material was peripheral blood, obtained 28 days after the second dose of the MenACWY control vaccine. The origin of the receptors is an adult who received the MenACWY meningococcal vaccine as a control. CDR3s include the opening cysteine and the closing phenylalanine or tryptophan. Fields, in order: J gene, clone size, V gene, D gene, CDR3 protein, CDR3 DNA. A D gene is named only where the DNA matches it firmly. The size of a clone is reported for some rows only, either as once, few or many, or as a class for expanded clones.

>TRBJ1-1|NA|TRBV2|NA
CASRGTYRKAFF
TGTGCCAGCAGGGGGACCTATCGAAAAGCTTTCTTT
>TRBJ1-1|once|TRBV3-1/TRBV3-2|TRBD1
CASSLRQGVRNTEAFF
TGTGCCAGCAGCCTAAGACAGGGGGTGAGGAACACTGAAGCTTTCTTT
>TRBJ2-7|NA|TRBV15|TRBD1
CATSLPPGTGANEQYF
TGTGCCACCAGCCTTCCGCCGGGGACAGGGGCCAACGAGCAGTACTTC
>TRBJ1-4|NA|TRBV10-2|NA
CASSVNGRTNEKLFF
TGCGCCAGCAGTGTGAATGGTAGGACTAATGAAAAACTGTTTTTT
>TRBJ2-1|NA|TRBV7-2|NA
CASSLAPGGGSSYNEQFF
TGTGCCAGCAGCTTAGCCCCGGGGGGCGGGAGTTCCTACAATGAGCAGTTCTTC
>TRBJ1-2|NA|TRBV6-5|NA
CASSPRAFYGYTF
TGTGCCAGCAGCCCCCGGGCTTTCTATGGCTACACCTTC
>TRBJ2-1|NA|TRBV7-9|NA
CASSLEGGSEQFF
TGTGCCAGCAGCTTAGAGGGGGGGTCTGAGCAGTTCTTC
>TRBJ2-7|NA|TRBV5-1|NA
CASSLDGATYEQYF
TGCGCCAGCAGCTTAGACGGGGCTACCTACGAGCAGTACTTC
>TRBJ2-3|once|TRBV7-2|NA
CASSLSPWSTDTQYF
TGTGCCAGCAGCTTATCCCCCTGGAGCACAGATACGCAGTATTTT
>TRBJ1-4|NA|TRBV6-5|NA
CASSYEGRNEKLFF
TGTGCCAGCAGTTACGAGGGGCGGAATGAAAAACTGTTTTTT
>TRBJ1-2|NA|TRBV10-3|TRBD1
CAAQTGVVGGYTF
TGTGCCGCCCAGACAGGGGTTGTAGGTGGCTACACCTTC